This TCR beta chain was sequenced during a study of monozygotic twins with inflammatory bowel disease. CDR3 length: 15 residues. CDR1 is LGHNA, CDR2 YSLEER, per germline. From the 5' RACE reads, TCRdb lists one entry per CDR3 protein and no DNA. Its table records 150,000 or so distinct CDR3 sequences. Material: blood. The chain recombines TRBV4-3 with TRBJ2-5; TCRdb outputs TRBD2, but without DNA this stays unchecked. This TCR was sampled from a human donor with ulcerative colitis or Crohn's disease, or a healthy co-twin of an affected twin (not recorded which). This CDR3 is CATSPRRGLGETQYF.